This TCR beta chain was recovered during a study of cytomegalovirus exposure and HLA in healthy donors (dated by TCRdb to about 2017). Some background on the complete study: An earlier analysis of approximately 600 of the donors reported about 250 Gb of sequence data and some 120 million unique TCR beta sequences from roughly 180 million T cells. An early release covering 550 to 700 HLA-typed donors comprised 250 to 350 gigabases of sequencing data and roughly 86 million unique TCR sequences. Of the roughly 400 genotyped donors, approximately 82% fell in the genetic ancestry cluster associated with self-reported Caucasian donors. The study was designed to test whether signatures of past pathogen exposure could be identified by cataloging public T cell receptors. The T cell repertoires of several hundred subjects were profiled by immunosequencing and related to cytomegalovirus serostatus. In addition to the first cohort of several hundred subjects, a separate validation cohort of 100 to 150 different subjects was used. To predict cytomegalovirus infection status, the study brought together high-throughput TCR immunosequencing, statistical association of individual TCRs with disease status, and machine learning. To study patterns of TCR occurrence, a later analysis re-analyzed previously published TCR beta repertoires from 650 to 750 donors and added high-resolution HLA genotyping. Rather than using new phenotypic data, the later analysis identified candidate immune exposures from TCR beta sequences and from how often those sequences occurred across donors. An earlier analysis of around 640 of the donors used high-throughput TCR beta sequencing to judge whether each TCR beta V gene segment behaved as functional or pseudogenic. Alongside the repertoire data, information on donor age, sex, ethnicity and CMV serostatus was compiled. In a later genetic analysis, genome-wide SNP genotypes for about 65% of the 666 donors were used, and that subset was treated as a discovery cohort. Every discovery cohort repertoire had been produced on one sequencing platform. HLA typing included class I and class II loci at four-digit resolution. The number of typed donors differed by locus: about 620-640 for A, B, C, DRB1 and DQB1; some 500 for DQA1; over 600 for DPA1; and about 450 for DPB1. Four or five DR-DQ haplotypes were handled as single units for association and clustering because linkage in the cohort was strong. Among almost 400 genotyped donors of the cohort, an average of about 240,000 unique TCR beta nucleotide sequences were sequenced per donor, 15% to 20% of them non-productive. The paper as a whole reports these results and caveats: According to a later analysis, most CMV-associated TCR beta chains appeared to be HLA-restricted, and the HLA associations seemed to be driven largely by CMV exposure. Immune exposure information for the cohort was limited to CMV serostatus. In vitro tests confirmed that a few of the cytomegalovirus-associated TCR beta chains recognize cytomegalovirus antigens. This cohort had only TCR beta chains sequenced, and the lack of alpha or paired-chain data limited which features could be detected. Broadly in line with IMGT annotations, most TCR beta V segments showed up in productive rearrangements about 90% or about 30% of the time in an earlier analysis of around 550 of the donors. Because HLA typing was unavailable for some donors at each locus, only the typed subset was used in association tests. Correlated functional status among segregating V segments might reflect linkage disequilibrium, but an unknown experimental factor could not be ruled out. While some public TCRs were present in many individuals, most TCR sequences turned up only very rarely across donors. Assigning TCR associations to individual alleles was difficult when HLA alleles, especially DR and DQ, strongly co-occurred. The classifier was reported to diagnose cytomegalovirus status with high specificity and sensitivity in both the original cohort and the validation cohort. A later analysis found that HLA-associated TCR beta chains were more clonally expanded and had lower generation probabilities than equally common non-associated chains. Specific HLA alleles were associated with 15,000 to 20,000 TCR beta sequences at a false discovery rate of 0.05 in a later analysis. The authors suggested that the approach could potentially be generalized to other disease states and immunological phenotypes. According to a later analysis, TCR association rates differed among HLA loci, with DRB1 alleles showing the most associated TCRs and HLA-C alleles showing the fewest. A further reported finding was that TCR beta sequences accurately predicted the HLA-A and HLA-B alleles for most subjects in the first cohort. A later genetic analysis associated a missense DCLRE1C variant with V-gene and J-gene trimming of TCR beta chains, and an independent cohort replicated the association. Roughly uniform sequencing depth across donors was assumed in presence/absence analyses, although this assumption may not hold. The sequencing pipeline was judged likely to have produced a cluster of highly shared sequence variants as a technical artifact. According to a later analysis, parvovirus B19, influenza, CMV and Epstein-Barr virus appeared linked to several top co-occurrence clusters. The study gave a list of 150 to 200 TCR beta chains associated with cytomegalovirus. Seventeen rarely observed V segments, including chromosome 9 orphons, were excluded from the earlier analysis of several hundred of the donors because counts were too low. In a later genetic analysis, fewer N-insertions in productive TCRs were reported among donors in an Asian-associated ancestry cluster than the roughly 700-donor mean.

The library was built by means of the immunoSEQ multiplex PCR assay. For the multiplex PCR, a mixture combining 60 forward primers for TCR Vbeta segments and 13 reverse primers for TCR Jbeta segments was used. The CDR3 region of rearranged TCR beta genes was amplified from genomic DNA by a multiplex PCR assay. The Illumina HiSeq System was used to sequence the amplified TCR beta libraries as 87-base-pair reads. In the original analysis: A later analysis tallied some 79 million unique TCR beta chains across the 700 or so repertoires, and about 10 million of those chains were shared by two or more donors. Raw reads were error-corrected and collapsed into unique sequences with a nearest-neighbor algorithm that merged closely related sequences to remove PCR and sequencing errors. V, D and J gene segments were assigned by aligning CDR3 sequences to IMGT reference sequences. For a sequence to be retained, a match of at least six nucleotides to both a V gene segment and a J gene segment was required. A rearrangement counted as productive if the CDR3 had no stop codons and remained in frame with V and J, and every other rearrangement counted as non-productive. Following IMGT convention, CDR3 was defined as the stretch from the second conserved V-encoded cysteine up to the conserved J-encoded phenylalanine. In an earlier analysis of around 600 of the donors, sequences lacking an unambiguous match to a single V gene segment were excluded. An earlier analysis of almost 600 of the donors classified V segments as functional when productive rearrangements were above 56.7% and as segregating when the standard deviation between donors was above 5%. A statistical classification framework was built for diagnosing cytomegalovirus status from the catalog of TCR beta chain sequences. In a later analysis, V and J genes were assigned by comparing TCR nucleotide sequences against IMGT/GENE-DB human TR gene sequences. In a later analysis, CDR3 sequences and most-parsimonious VDJ recombination scenarios were assigned using the TCRdist pipeline. A later analysis defined each TCR beta chain by its CDR3 amino acid sequence plus V-gene family, and excluded reads lacking a unique V-gene family. To address suspected cross-contamination and a sequencing artifact, a later analysis removed 550 to 750 highly shared, low-generation-probability nucleotide sequences. A later analysis calculated a clonal expansion index for each public chain from normalized within-repertoire ranks of inferred template counts. In a later analysis, generation probabilities were computed using a VDJ recombination model fitted to out-of-frame rearrangements, and the results were checked against IGoR. In a later analysis, hypergeometric tests were used to score TCR-TCR, TCR-HLA and TCR-CMV co-occurrence, with a repertoire-size bias correction applied to TCR pairs. False discovery rates were estimated in a later analysis by permuting HLA or CMV assignments 20 times. In a later analysis, co-occurring TCRs were grouped with DBSCAN, and TCRdist sequence similarity was added when clustering was performed within HLA-allele-positive subsets. Repertoires with fewer than 30,000 or more than 120,000 public chains, plus five repertoires with anomalous nucleotide sharing, were excluded from co-occurrence clustering. Entries here come from immuneACCESS through TCRdb and include only in-frame sequences with V and J called. Some clones fail to appear in such tables; in the studies checked, an unresolved V gene covers under half of the shortfall, and the cause of the remainder is unknown. V, J and clone size are taken as reported in that table, and D and trimming were inferred from the DNA itself. The sample includes about 130,000 clones, with roughly 82% observed a single time. The top ten clones comprise approximately 3.1% of the sample.

As concerns this clone: This receptor's antigen is unknown. Nothing much larger sits one base from this clone, and base qualities are not available.

The cohort comprised more than 550 healthy bone marrow donors. At the time of sampling, every cohort member was nominally healthy, though immune exposures that went unrecorded were likely present. The donor tested CMV seropositive, placing the donor among the roughly 300 seropositive members of the cohort. A peripheral blood sample was collected from each donor, and TCR beta sequencing was performed on peripheral blood mononuclear cells. The Qiagen DNeasy Blood Extraction Kit was used to extract genomic DNA from the blood cell samples. The origin of this receptor is a woman under 30 in good health and CMV-seropositive. The sample was PBMCs.

CDR3 reads: CASSTSPGQSQAFF. The base sequence is TGCGCCAGCAGCACCAGCCCGGGACAGTCTCAAGCTTTCTTT. The chain joins TRBV5-1 to TRBJ1-1, and 7 junction bases match TRBD1. CDR1 SGHRS and CDR2 YFSETQ were looked up in the germline V gene. The CDR3 sequence holds 14 residues, the cysteine and phenylalanine included. Here the CDR3 DNA is all that survives: 42 bases in frame from base 1. Unmatched junction bases come to 12, with V trimmed by 4 bases and J by 9 bases.